Each of the 9 T cell receptor beta chains below was sequenced from the same sample in a study of blood T cell repertoires in COVID-19. Some clones are missing from TCRdb's copy, which holds only in-frame ones; the method was immunoSEQ multiplex PCR. The data hold over 300,000 clones, with 70% to 90% observed a single time. Sequenced input: PBMCs or T cells enriched from blood (not recorded which). The origin of the receptors is a man aged 25 to 45 who had recovered from COVID-19.

The rearrangement links TRBV29-1 to TRBJ1-1; 8 bases agree with TRBD1. V dropped 6 bases and J dropped 0; count of bases not matched to a gene: 6. The germline gives CDR1 SQVTM, CDR2 ANQGSEA. The CDR3 consists of 14 residues. CDR3 nucleotides: TGCAGCGTCGTACGGACAGGGCTGAACACTGAAGCTTTCTTT. This gives the protein CSVVRTGLNTEAFF.

A single count supports this clone. The chain joins TRBV18 to TRBJ2-7, with D perhaps TRBD1 (6 bases). The germline V gene has CDR1 KGHSH and CDR2 LQKENI. CDR3 size: 15 residues. Deletions cut 0 bases from V and 7 bases from J, with 16 bases between. This chain's CDR3 is CASSPPSLAGEEQYF. The CDR3 DNA reads TGTGCCAGCTCACCACCGAGTTTGGCAGGGGAGGAGCAGTACTTC.

This clone showed up just a few times. The chain carries TRBV19 and TRBJ2-3; 7 nucleotides match TRBD1. Germline V gene lookup returns CDR1 LNHDA and CDR2 SQIVND (reference sequence). Trimming took 2 bases from V and 3 from J; bases not matched to a gene: 2. CDR3 size: 14 residues. The CDR3 reads CASSITGDTDTQYF. The CDR3 bases are TGTGCCAGTAGTATAACAGGGGATACAGATACGCAGTATTTT.

This chain joins TRBV29-1 and TRBJ1-3, with D perhaps matching TRBD1 (6 bases). This CDR3 has 16 amino acids. Germline V lookup: CDR1 SQVTM, CDR2 ANQGSEA. Trimming stripped 1 base from V and 0 bases from J, with 13 bases between. The CDR3 DNA reads as TGCAGCGTTGAAGTGGGAAAGGGACACTCTGGAAACACCATATATTTT. It is translated as CSVEVGKGHSGNTIYF.

The chain combines TRBV4-2 with TRBJ2-5; 7 bases fit TRBD1. CDR3 size: 15 residues. V dropped 0 bases and J dropped 4; count of bases not matched to a gene: 5. The germline CDR1 and CDR2 sequences are LGHNA and YNFKEQ. In nucleotides, the CDR3 is TGTGCCAGCAGCCAAGATGACAGGGTTAGAGAGACCCAGTACTTC. Its protein is CASSQDDRVRETQYF.

The chain employs TRBV19 and TRBJ2-7, with 7 bases aligning to TRBD1. Germline CDR1 and CDR2: LNHDA and SQIVND (reference sequence). V lost 7 bases and J lost 7; bases outside the gene matches: 4. The CDR3 runs 11 residues. In DNA form, the CDR3 reads TGTGCCAGTAAGGGGGCCTTGGAGCAGTACTTC. This gives the protein CASKGALEQYF.

The J gene is TRBJ1-3, the V gene TRBV4-2; no reliable D call. Trimming took 0 bases from V and 6 from J, leaving 9 bases between them. Looked up from germline, CDR1 is LGHNA and CDR2 is YNFKEQ. The CDR3 consists of 14 residues. The CDR3: CASSQDYGVNTIYF. DNA for the CDR3: TGTGCCAGCAGCCAAGATTACGGTGTAAACACCATATATTTT.

This clone appeared a few times. The DNA of the CDR3 is TGTGCCAGCAGTGACTCTCAGGGGTTGCCGGCTTTCTTT. Its translation is CASSDSQGLPAFF. This chain joins TRBV6-4 and TRBJ1-1; D might be TRBD1 (6 bases). The V gene's germline CDR1 is MRHNA and CDR2 SNTAGT. CDR3 length: 13 residues. Trimming shortened V by 0 bases and J by 11 bases, and 13 bases separated the two germline ends.

The V call is TRBV3-1 (or the pseudogene TRBV3-2), the J call TRBJ2-7; 8 bases agree with TRBD2. Per the germline V gene, CDR1 is LGHDT and CDR2 is YNNKEL (reference sequence). V was clipped by 2 bases and J by 0 bases; unmatched bases: 3. The CDR3 is 15 amino acids. CDR3: CASSQSGGPSYEQYF. The CDR3 nucleotides read TGTGCCAGCAGCCAAAGCGGGGGCCCCTCCTACGAGCAGTACTTC.